This TCR beta chain was sequenced during a study of radiation and T cells in renal cell carcinoma. To note about this clone: What it binds is unknown.

Regarding time point: blood 4 weeks post-SBRT, at nephrectomy. The treatment: 15 Gy SBRT to primary tumor, nephrectomy 4 weeks later. Nephrectomy followed 15 Gy stereotactic body radiation by 4 weeks. Radiation-treated patients gave blood at baseline, week 2 and week 4. The tumor was a clear cell renal cell carcinoma. Produced via immunoSEQ multiplex PCR; TCRdb's table is partial and in-frame only. The sample yields around 95,000 clones, about 79% seen once. Per germline, CDR1 LNHDA and CDR2 SQIVND (reference sequence). V lost 4 bases to trimming and J lost 7 bases; unmatched junction nucleotides: 11. This CDR3 comprises 16 residues. Notes on the study in general: Top tumor clonotypes rose in blood 2 weeks post-radiation, then contracted.

This receptor was identified in a man in his 60s with renal cell carcinoma. The chain combines TRBV19 with TRBJ2-1; 9 bases are a match to TRBD2. The sequences come from blood, collected from a patient whose treatment included radiotherapy and nephrectomy. CDR3 protein: CASSRSSGIPDNEQFF. In DNA form, the CDR3 reads TGTGCCAGTAGTAGGTCTAGCGGGATACCTGATAATGAGCAGTTCTTC.